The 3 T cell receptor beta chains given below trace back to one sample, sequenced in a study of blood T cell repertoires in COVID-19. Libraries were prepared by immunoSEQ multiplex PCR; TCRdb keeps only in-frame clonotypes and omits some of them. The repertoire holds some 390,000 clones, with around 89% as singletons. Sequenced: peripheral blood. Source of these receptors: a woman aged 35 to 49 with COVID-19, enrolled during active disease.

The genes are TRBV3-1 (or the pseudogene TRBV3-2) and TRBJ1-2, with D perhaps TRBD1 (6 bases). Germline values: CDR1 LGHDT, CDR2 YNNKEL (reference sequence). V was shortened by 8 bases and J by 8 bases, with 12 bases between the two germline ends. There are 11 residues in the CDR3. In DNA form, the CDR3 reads TGTGCCAGCGGTTCGGGGGGCGGCTACACCTTC. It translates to CASGSGGGYTF.

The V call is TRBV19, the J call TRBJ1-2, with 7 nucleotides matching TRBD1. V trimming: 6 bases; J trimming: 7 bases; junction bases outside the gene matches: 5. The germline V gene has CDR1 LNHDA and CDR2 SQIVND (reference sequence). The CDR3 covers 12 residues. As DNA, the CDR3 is TGTGCCAGTAGGCCAACAGGGGTTGGCTACACCTTC. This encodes CASRPTGVGYTF. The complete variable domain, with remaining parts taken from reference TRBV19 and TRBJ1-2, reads DGGITQSPKYLFRKEGQNVTLSCEQNLNHDAMYWYRQDPGQGLRLIYYSQIVNDFQKGDIAEGYSVSREKKESFPLTVTSAQKNPTAFYLCASRPTGVGYTFGSGTRLTVV.

This CDR3 reads CASSDGQGAEDTQYF. The CDR3 region has the DNA TGCGCCAGCAGCGACGGACAGGGGGCGGAAGATACGCAGTATTTT. The rearrangement uses TRBV5-1 and TRBJ2-3; TRBD1 aligns across 11 bases. Unmatched junction bases numbered 6, after V lost 4 bases and J lost 5 bases. There are 15 residues in the CDR3. Germline V CDR1 and CDR2: SGHRS, YFSETQ.